The sequence of this TCR beta chain was determined in a study of blood T cells in healthy people across ages. Whole-study results and caveats: Percentage of naive T cells showed a strong correlation with TCR beta diversity. Naive and antigen-experienced cells were not separated, limiting conclusive comparison.

Next came a second PCR, run for about 7 to 12 cycles, which used a sample-barcoded 5' primer along with a J-beta primer mix. MiXCR, run by TCRdb on the 5' RACE reads, gives a single entry per CDR3 protein. The table records 1 million or so distinct CDR3 sequences, almost 25% of them present only once. The CDR3 totals 18 residues. The germline V gene has CDR1 MGHRA and CDR2 YSYEKL. This clonotype was picked up a small number of times. As yet, its antigen is unknown. A read error may account for a junction end that differs from germline. These sequences were also reported in another study, on T cells of mothers and their children. That paper states: RNA was extracted, and all of it went into cDNA synthesis at about 1.6 ug per 15 ul. The study obtained over 8 million TCR beta CDR3 reads per mother and some 3 million per child.

Sequencing used blood. This sequence was found in a girl aged 2-15 years in good health. The rearrangement uses TRBV4-1 and TRBJ2-1, with D possibly TRBD1 on 7 matching bases. The CDR3 loop reads CASSQKGAVTRRRLQQFF. In DNA form, the CDR3 reads TGCGCCAGTAGCCAAAAGGGGGCTGTGACTAGGCGAAGGCTCCAGCAGTTCTTC.